Presented here are 3 T cell receptor beta chains from one specimen sequenced in a study of cytomegalovirus exposure and HLA in healthy donors. Primers for the PCR totalled 60 Vbeta and 13 Jbeta. The repertoire was sequenced with immunoSEQ multiplex PCR; TCRdb's copy has only in-frame clones and lacks some. The sample's table shows about 110,000 clones. Source material: PBMCs. Every receptor here comes from a man over 45 in good health and CMV-seronegative.

V gene TRBV15 combines with J gene TRBJ1-1; 9 nucleotides align to TRBD1. V dropped 4 bases and J dropped 10; count of bases not matched to a gene: 7. Germline V gene lookup returns CDR1 LNHNV and CDR2 YYDKDF (reference sequence). This CDR3 has 13 amino acids. The CDR3 coding sequence is TGTGCCACCAGCACCGGGACAGGGATTGGAGCTTTCTTT. Translating gives CATSTGTGIGAFF.

The chain couples TRBV5-6 to TRBJ1-6, with D uncertain. Trimming pared 1 base from V and 6 bases from J, leaving 8 bases between. The CDR3 has 14 amino acids. Germline CDR1 reads SGHDT; CDR2 reads YYEEEE. This chain's CDR3 is CASSLFSVNSPLHF. The DNA for the CDR3 is TGTGCCAGCAGCTTGTTCTCCGTTAATTCACCCCTCCACTTT.

For the CDR3, the DNA is TGTGCCAGCAGCGCCTGGGACAGGTCCTACTCTGGGGCCAACGTCCTGACTTTC. This translates into CASSAWDRSYSGANVLTF. The rearrangement links TRBV9 to TRBJ2-6, with TRBD1 identical over 8 bases. The junction had 8 bases not matched to a gene; V was cut back by 3 bases and J by 0 bases. Germline lookup yields CDR1 SGDLS and CDR2 YYNGEE. The CDR3 sequence is 18 residues long.